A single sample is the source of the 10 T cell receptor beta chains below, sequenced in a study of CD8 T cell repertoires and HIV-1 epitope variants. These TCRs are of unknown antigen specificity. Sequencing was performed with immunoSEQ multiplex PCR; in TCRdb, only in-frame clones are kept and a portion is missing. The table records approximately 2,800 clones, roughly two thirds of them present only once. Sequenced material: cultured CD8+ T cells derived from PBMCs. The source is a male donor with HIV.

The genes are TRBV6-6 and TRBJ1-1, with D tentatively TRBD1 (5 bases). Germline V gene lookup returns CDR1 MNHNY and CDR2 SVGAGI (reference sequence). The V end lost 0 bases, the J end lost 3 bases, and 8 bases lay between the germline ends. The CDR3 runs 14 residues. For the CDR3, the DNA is TGTGCCAGCAGTTACTCCTCAGGGTACACTGAAGCTTTCTTT. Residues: CASSYSSGYTEAFF.

Here the CDR3 reads CASSDRLNTGELFF. Written as DNA, the CDR3 is TGTGCCAGCAGTGACAGATTGAACACCGGGGAGCTGTTTTTT. The J gene is TRBJ2-2, the V gene TRBV2; no clear D gene. Germline V gene data show CDR1 as SNHLY and CDR2 as FYNNEI. V shed 3 bases and J shed 1 base, with 6 bases lying between them. The length of the CDR3 is 14 residues.

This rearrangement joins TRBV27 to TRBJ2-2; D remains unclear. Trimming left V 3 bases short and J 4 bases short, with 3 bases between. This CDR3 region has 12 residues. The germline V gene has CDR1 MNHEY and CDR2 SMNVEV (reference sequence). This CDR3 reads CASSFGTGELFF. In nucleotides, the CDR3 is TGTGCCAGCAGTTTCGGCACCGGGGAGCTGTTTTTT.

The CDR3 DNA reads as TGCAGCGTTGGCCCGTTCCATGGCTACACCTTC. Its protein product is CSVGPFHGYTF. This chain links TRBV29-1 with TRBJ1-2; D call uncertain. The V and J ends lost 4 bases and 6 bases respectively, with 9 bases between them. The CDR3 covers 11 residues. CDR1 is SQVTM, CDR2 ANQGSEA, per germline.

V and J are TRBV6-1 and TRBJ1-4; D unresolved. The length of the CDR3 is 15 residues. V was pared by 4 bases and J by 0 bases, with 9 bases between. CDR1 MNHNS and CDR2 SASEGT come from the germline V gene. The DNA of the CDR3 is TGTGCCAGCAGTGGTCAAGCAGCAACTAATGAAAAACTGTTTTTT. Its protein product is CASSGQAATNEKLFF.

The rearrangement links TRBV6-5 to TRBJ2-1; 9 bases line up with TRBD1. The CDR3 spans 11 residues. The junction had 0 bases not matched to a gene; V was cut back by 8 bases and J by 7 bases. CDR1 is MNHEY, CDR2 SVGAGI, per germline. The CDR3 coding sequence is TGTGCCAGCGGGACAGGGAATGAGCAGTTCTTC. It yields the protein CASGTGNEQFF.

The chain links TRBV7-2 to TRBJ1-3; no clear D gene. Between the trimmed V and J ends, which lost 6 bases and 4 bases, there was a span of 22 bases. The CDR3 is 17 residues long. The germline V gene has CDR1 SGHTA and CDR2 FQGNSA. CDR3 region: CASSPRDPMEYGNTIYF. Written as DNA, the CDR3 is TGTGCCAGCAGTCCCCGGGATCCAATGGAGTACGGAAACACCATATATTTT.

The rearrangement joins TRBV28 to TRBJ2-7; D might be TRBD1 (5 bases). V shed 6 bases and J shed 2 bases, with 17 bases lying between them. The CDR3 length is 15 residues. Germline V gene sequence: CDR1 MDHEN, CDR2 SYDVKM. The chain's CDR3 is CASSESIGQAYEQYF. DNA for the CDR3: TGTGCCAGCAGCGAATCAATAGGACAAGCCTACGAGCAGTACTTC.

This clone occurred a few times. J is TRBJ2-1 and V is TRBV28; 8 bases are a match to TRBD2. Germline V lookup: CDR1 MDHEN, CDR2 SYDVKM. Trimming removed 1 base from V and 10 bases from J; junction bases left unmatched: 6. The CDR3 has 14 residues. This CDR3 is CASSLSRGAMEQFF. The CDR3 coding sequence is TGTGCCAGCAGTTTATCGCGGGGGGCTATGGAGCAGTTCTTC. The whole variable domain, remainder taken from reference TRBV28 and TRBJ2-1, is DVKVTQSSRYLVKRTGEKVFLECVQDMDHENMFWYRQDPGLGLRLIYFSYDVKMKEKGDIPEGYSVSREKKERFSLILESASTNQTSMYLCASSLSRGAMEQFFGPGTRLTVL.

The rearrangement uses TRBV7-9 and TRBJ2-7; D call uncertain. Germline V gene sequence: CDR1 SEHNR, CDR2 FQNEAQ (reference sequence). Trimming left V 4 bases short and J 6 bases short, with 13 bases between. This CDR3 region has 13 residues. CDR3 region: CASSSDPQPEQYF. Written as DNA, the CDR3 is TGTGCCAGCAGCTCGGACCCTCAGCCCGAGCAGTACTTC.